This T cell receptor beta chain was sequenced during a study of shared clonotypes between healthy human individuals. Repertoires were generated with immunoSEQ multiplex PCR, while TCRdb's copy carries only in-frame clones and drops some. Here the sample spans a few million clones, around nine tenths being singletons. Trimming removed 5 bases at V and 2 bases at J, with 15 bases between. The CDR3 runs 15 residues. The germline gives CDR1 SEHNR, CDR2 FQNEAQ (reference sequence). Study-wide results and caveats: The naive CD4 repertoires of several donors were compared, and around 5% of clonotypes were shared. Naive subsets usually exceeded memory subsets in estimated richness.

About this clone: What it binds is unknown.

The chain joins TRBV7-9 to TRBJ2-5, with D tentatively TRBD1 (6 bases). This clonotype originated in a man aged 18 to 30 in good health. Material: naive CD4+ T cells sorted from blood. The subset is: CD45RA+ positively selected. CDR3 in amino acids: CASSRDRPAQETQYF. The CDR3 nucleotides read TGTGCCAGCAGCCGCGACAGGCCCGCACAAGAGACCCAGTACTTC.